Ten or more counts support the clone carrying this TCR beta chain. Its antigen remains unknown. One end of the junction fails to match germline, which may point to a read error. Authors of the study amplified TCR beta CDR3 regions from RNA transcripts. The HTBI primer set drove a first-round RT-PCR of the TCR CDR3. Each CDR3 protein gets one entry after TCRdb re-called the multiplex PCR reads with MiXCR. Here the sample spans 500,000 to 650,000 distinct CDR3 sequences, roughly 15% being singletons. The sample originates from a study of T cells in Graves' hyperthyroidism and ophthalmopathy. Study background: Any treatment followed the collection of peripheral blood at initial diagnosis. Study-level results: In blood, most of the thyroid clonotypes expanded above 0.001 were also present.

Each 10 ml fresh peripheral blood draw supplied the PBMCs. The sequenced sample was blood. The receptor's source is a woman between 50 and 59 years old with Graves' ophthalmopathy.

CDR3 in amino acids: CASSHSPGEYRGTEAFF. The CDR3 bases are TGTGCCAGCAGTCACTCACCCGGGGAATACAGGGGGACTGAAGCTTTCTTT. The V call is TRBV6-2 or TRBV6-3, the J call TRBJ1-1; 8 bases map to TRBD1. The V gene's germline CDR1 is MNHEY and CDR2 SVGEGT. CDR3 length: 17 residues.